This entry describes one T cell receptor (beta chain). The data are from a study of blood T cell repertoires in COVID-19. Study context: T cells, B-cell-depleted T cells, or PBMCs supplied cDNA or gDNA.

With 4 bases removed from V and 4 bases from J, the gap between germline ends came to 14 bases. Germline values: CDR1 GTSNPN, CDR2 SVGIG (reference sequence). The CDR3 totals 14 residues. In the authors' workflow: Amplification of reference gene primers was used by the study to estimate nucleated cell counts. The protocol was immunoSEQ multiplex PCR, while the TCRdb copy is restricted to in-frame clones and leaves out a portion. V and J calls and clone size follow that table, whereas D and trimming were derived from the DNA. The table lists 140,000 to 150,000 clones, 84% of them singletons. The age range of participants was about 18 to 89 years, with residence in about two dozen US areas. Clinical history as reported by participants underpinned cohort assignment.

Material: PBMCs or T cells enriched from blood (not recorded which). This TCR was recovered from a woman in her forties or fifties with acute COVID-19. This chain uses TRBV30 with TRBJ1-5; D is uncertain. CDR3 protein: CAWICWRENQPQHF. The CDR3, as DNA: TGTGCCTGGATCTGTTGGAGGGAGAATCAGCCCCAGCATTTT.